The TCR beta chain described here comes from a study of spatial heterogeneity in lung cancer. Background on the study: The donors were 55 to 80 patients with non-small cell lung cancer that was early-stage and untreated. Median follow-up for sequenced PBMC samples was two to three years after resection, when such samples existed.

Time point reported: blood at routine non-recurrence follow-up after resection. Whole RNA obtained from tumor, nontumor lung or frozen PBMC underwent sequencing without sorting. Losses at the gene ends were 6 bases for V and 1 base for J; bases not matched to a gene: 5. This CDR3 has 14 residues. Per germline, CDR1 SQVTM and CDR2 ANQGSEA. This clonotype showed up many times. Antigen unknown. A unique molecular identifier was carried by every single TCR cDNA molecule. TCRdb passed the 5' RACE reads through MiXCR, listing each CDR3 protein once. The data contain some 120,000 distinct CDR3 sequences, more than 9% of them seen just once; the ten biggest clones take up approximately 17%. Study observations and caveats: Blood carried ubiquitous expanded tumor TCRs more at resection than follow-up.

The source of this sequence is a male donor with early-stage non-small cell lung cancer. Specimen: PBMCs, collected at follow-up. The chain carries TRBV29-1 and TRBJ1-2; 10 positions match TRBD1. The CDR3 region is CSVGDRGGNYGYTF. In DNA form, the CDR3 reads TGCAGCGTCGGGGACAGGGGCGGTAACTATGGCTACACCTTC. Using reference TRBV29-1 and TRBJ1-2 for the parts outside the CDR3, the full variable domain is SAVISQKPSRDICQRGTSLTIQCQVDSQVTMMFWYRQQPGQSLTLIATANQGSEATYESGFVIDKFPISRPNLTFSTLTVSNMSPEDSSIYLCSVGDRGGNYGYTFGSGTRLTVV.